What follows are 30 T cell receptor beta chains derived from one specimen sequenced in a study of blood T cells in healthy people across ages. Through a sample-barcoded 5' primer and a J-beta primer mix, a second PCR was run for roughly 7 to 12 cycles. Each CDR3 protein gets one entry after TCRdb re-called the 5' RACE reads with MiXCR. This sample has 550,000 to 600,000 distinct CDR3 sequences, with 27% found just once. What was sequenced was blood. The receptors originated from a woman in her 70s in good health.

The gene calls are TRBV6-6 and TRBJ2-4; 8 bases line up with TRBD1. Losses at the gene ends were 6 bases for V and 0 bases for J; bases not matched to a gene: 10. Per germline, CDR1 MNHNY and CDR2 SVGAGI (reference sequence). The CDR3 runs 17 residues. CDR3 sequence reads: CASRPDRGAGAKNIQYF. The CDR3 DNA follows: TGTGCCAGCAGACCCGACAGGGGTGCTGGAGCCAAAAACATTCAGTACTTC.

The V and J genes are TRBV11-2 and TRBJ2-7; the D call may be TRBD1 or TRBD2 (7 bases each). The assigned J gene may be wrong: the sequence end matches TRBJ2-1 better. The CDR3 spans 12 residues. Germline-derived CDR1 and CDR2 are SGHAT and FQNNGV. DNA of the CDR3: TGTGCCAGCAGCCAGGGGGGCGGGGGGCAGTTCTTC. It is translated as CASSQGGGGQFF.

V and J are TRBV10-3 and TRBJ2-7, with D hard to call. The CDR3 has 14 residues. Germline V lookup: CDR1 ENHRY, CDR2 SYGVKD. Trimming took 0 bases from V and 1 from J, leaving 7 bases between them. CDR3 nucleotides: TGTGCCATCAGTGAGTCGACGCGGTCCTACGAGCAGTACTTC. Translation: CAISESTRSYEQYF.

With regard to this clonotype: The junction does not match germline at one end; this may be a read error. This chain joins TRBV14 and TRBJ1-1; 7 positions agree with TRBD1. The CDR3 sequence is 16 residues long. The V gene's germline CDR1 is SGHDN and CDR2 FVKESK. The CDR3 bases are TGTGCCAGCAGCCTGCAGGGGGGACGGATGAACACTGAGGCTTTCTTT. Amino acids: CASSLQGGRMNTEAFF.

This clonotype was seen repeatedly, ten times or more. This sequence joins TRBV7-6 and TRBJ2-5; 9 nucleotides agree with TRBD2. The CDR3 is 14 residues long. From germline, CDR1 is SGHVS and CDR2 FNYEAQ. V lost 5 bases to trimming and J lost 4 bases; unmatched junction nucleotides: 5. In nucleotides, the CDR3 is TGTGCCAGCAGCGCACCGGGACTAGCAGAGACCCAGTACTTC. This encodes CASSAPGLAETQYF.

V and J are TRBV7-2 and TRBJ1-4; TRBD1 agrees at 7 bases. The V and J ends lost 5 bases and 8 bases, in that order; junction bases with no gene match: 8. This CDR3 comprises 14 residues. CDR1 and CDR2 (germline): SGHTA, FQGNSA. CDR3 sequence (DNA): TGTGCCAGCAGCCCTGACAGGGTTATGGAAAAACTGTTTTTT. Residues: CASSPDRVMEKLFF.

This rearrangement joins TRBV12-3 or TRBV12-4 to TRBJ2-7; TRBD1 matches 9 bases. Unmatched junction bases numbered 11, after V lost 4 bases and J lost 7 bases. CDR3 length: 15 amino acids. CDR3 bases: TGTGCCAGCAGTTCCCGGACAGGGGATGATTGGGAGCAGTACTTC. It codes for CASSSRTGDDWEQYF.

The chain has TRBV7-3 and TRBJ2-3; 9 bases align to TRBD2. V lost 3 bases, J lost 6 bases, and 7 bases stayed unmatched. Germline CDR1 SGHTA, CDR2 FQGTGA. The CDR3 consists of 15 residues. In DNA, the CDR3 is TGTGCCAGCAGCTTTGGTAGCGGGAGTTTCGATACGCAGTATTTT. Translated: CASSFGSGSFDTQYF.

This clonotype was detected only a few times. The chain has TRBV20-1 and TRBJ2-1; tentative D call: TRBD2 (5 bases). The last part of the DNA fits TRBJ2-5 better; the J call may be wrong. This CDR3 spans 12 amino acids. Germline loops: CDR1 DFQATT, CDR2 SNEGSKA (reference sequence). The CDR3 spells CSAVMGRETQYF. The CDR3 coding sequence is TGCAGTGCAGTAATGGGGAGAGAGACCCAGTACTTC.

This clonotype has a handful of counts. The rearrangement links TRBV19 to TRBJ1-4; D perhaps matches TRBD1 (5 bases). The germline V and J ends were trimmed by 6 bases and 1 base, with 12 bases remaining between them. Germline CDR1 and CDR2: LNHDA and SQIVND (reference sequence). This CDR3 spans 15 amino acids. The CDR3, as DNA: TGTGCCAGTAGACCTTCCGGACAAACTAATGAAAAACTGTTTTTT. This translates into CASRPSGQTNEKLFF. The full variable domain, rest sourced from reference TRBV19 and TRBJ1-4, is DGGITQSPKYLFRKEGQNVTLSCEQNLNHDAMYWYRQDPGQGLRLIYYSQIVNDFQKGDIAEGYSVSREKKESFPLTVTSAQKNPTAFYLCASRPSGQTNEKLFFGSGTQLSVL.

This clonotype was seen a handful of times. This chain connects TRBV5-6 to TRBJ2-3; either TRBD1 or TRBD2 may fit D (5 bases each). V shed 4 bases and J shed 7 bases, with 13 bases lying between them. The CDR3 has 13 amino acids. CDR1 and CDR2 (germline): SGHDT, YYEEEE. The CDR3 sequence is CASSPIGAHTQYF. Written as DNA, the CDR3 is TGTGCCAGCAGCCCGATCGGGGCTCATACGCAGTATTTT.

V gene TRBV7-2 combines with J gene TRBJ1-4; D is possibly TRBD1 (5 bases). CDR1 and CDR2 (germline): SGHTA, FQGNSA. The V and J ends lost 5 bases and 11 bases respectively, with 15 bases between them. The CDR3 is 13 residues long. CDR3 bases: TGTGCCAGCAGCGAAGCCGGGACCCCTAAACTGTTTTTT. It yields the protein CASSEAGTPKLFF.

The chain links TRBV5-5 to TRBJ2-3, with TRBD2 identical over 8 bases. Germline CDR1 is SGHKS and CDR2 is YYEKEE (reference sequence). With 2 bases clipped from V and 5 bases from J, the junction kept 7 bases outside the gene matches. This CDR3 is built from 15 residues. The CDR3 sequence is CASSFSGVAVDTQYF. CDR3 DNA: TGTGCCAGCAGCTTTAGCGGGGTGGCGGTAGATACGCAGTATTTT.

This clonotype has just a few counts. The chain recombines TRBV18 with TRBJ1-4; D uncertain. The CDR3 has 15 residues. CDR1 and CDR2 (germline): KGHSH, LQKENI. V was clipped by 2 bases and J by 4 bases, with 11 bases between them. The CDR3 here is CASSPVNSLNEKLFF. In nucleotides, the CDR3 is TGTGCCAGCTCACCAGTGAACAGCCTTAATGAAAAACTGTTTTTT.

The chain couples TRBV5-1 to TRBJ2-5, with 8 nucleotides matching TRBD2. TRBJ2-1 matches the DNA end more closely, so the J call is doubtful. In germline, CDR1 is SGHRS, CDR2 YFSETQ. The CDR3 extends over 17 amino acids. The CDR3 DNA reads as TGCGCCAGCAGCTTGGCCGCGGTAGCGGGGACGCCGAATGAGCAGTTCTTC. Translated: CASSLAAVAGTPNEQFF.

The table lists this clonotype with many counts. The genes are TRBV7-8 and TRBJ2-5; maybe TRBD2 (7 bases). Trimming removed 1 base at V and 4 bases at J, with 13 bases between. Germline loops: CDR1 SGHVS, CDR2 FQNEAQ. The CDR3 has 15 amino acids. This CDR3 reads CASSLGGGGGETQYF. The CDR3 bases are TGTGCCAGCAGCTTAGGTGGCGGGGGCGGAGAGACCCAGTACTTC.

This sequence joins TRBV7-3 and TRBJ2-2; D is ambiguous. The CDR3 extends over 14 amino acids. V gave up 2 bases and J gave up 3 bases, with 7 bases separating them. Germline V gene lookup returns CDR1 SGHTA and CDR2 FQGTGA. The CDR3, as DNA: TGTGCCAGCAGCTTAGAAGCCTACACCGGGGAGCTGTTTTTT. Protein product: CASSLEAYTGELFF.

The rearrangement joins TRBV7-9 to TRBJ1-2; D remains ambiguous. This CDR3 has 15 amino acids. V was trimmed by 5 bases and J by 0 bases, leaving 13 bases between them. Germline V gene sequence: CDR1 SEHNR, CDR2 FQNEAQ (reference sequence). CDR3 in amino acids: CASSLYAEANYGYTF. The CDR3 DNA sequence: TGTGCCAGCAGCCTATACGCTGAGGCTAACTATGGCTACACCTTC.

The CDR3 DNA reads as TGTGCCACCAGACGGGATAGGGACAGGGCTATAAACATTCAGTACTTC. As protein: CATRRDRDRAINIQYF. The V gene is TRBV10-3, the J gene TRBJ2-4, with TRBD1 matching 9 bases. The CDR3 has 16 residues. The germline V gene encodes CDR1 ENHRY and CDR2 SYGVKD. J was trimmed by 6 bases and V by 10 bases; bases with no gene match: 16.

This clonotype has more than one count but fewer than ten. The rearrangement uses TRBV2 and TRBJ1-2, with D perhaps TRBD1 (5 bases). Germline lookup yields CDR1 SNHLY and CDR2 FYNNEI. V lost 4 bases and J 13 bases, leaving 13 bases between the germline ends. CDR3 length equals 11 residues. The CDR3 DNA is TGTGCCAGCAGTGCATTTGCAGGGCCCACCTTC. This sequence encodes CASSAFAGPTF.

The genes are TRBV19 and TRBJ2-3; 7 bases agree with TRBD2. V lost 4 bases and J lost 2; bases outside the gene matches: 9. CDR3 length: 16 amino acids. Germline loops: CDR1 LNHDA, CDR2 SQIVND (reference sequence). In DNA form, the CDR3 reads TGTGCCAGTAGTACTACACTAGCGAAGCCCACAGATACGCAGTATTTT. Protein product: CASSTTLAKPTDTQYF.

The chain employs TRBV7-6 and TRBJ2-5; no firm D call. This CDR3 has 15 residues. Germline CDR1 reads SGHVS; CDR2 reads FNYEAQ. With 7 bases removed from V and 5 bases from J, the gap between germline ends came to 20 bases. As DNA, the CDR3 is TGTGCCAGCACCCCTGACAACCTCCGCAGGGAGACCCAGTACTTC. It is translated as CASTPDNLRRETQYF.

This chain links TRBV11-1 with TRBJ2-5, with 8 bases identical to TRBD1. V was pared by 5 bases and J by 4 bases, with 15 bases of the junction left unmatched. This CDR3 region has 17 residues. CDR1 and CDR2 from the germline V gene are SGHAT and FQDESV (reference sequence). CDR3 sequence reads: CASSRRMTGEDGETQYF. The CDR3, as DNA: TGTGCCAGCAGCCGAAGGATGACAGGGGAGGACGGAGAGACCCAGTACTTC.

The chain joins TRBV18 to TRBJ2-5; no definite D call. The CDR3 runs 14 residues. The germline V gene encodes CDR1 KGHSH and CDR2 LQKENI. V was cut by 1 base and J by 5 bases, with 11 bases left in between. CDR3 DNA: TGTGCCAGCTCACCACGTCAGCTCGGGGAGACCCAGTACTTC. This sequence encodes CASSPRQLGETQYF.

This chain links TRBV7-8 with TRBJ1-2, with D perhaps TRBD1 (6 bases). Germline V gene lookup returns CDR1 SGHVS and CDR2 FQNEAQ. The V and J ends lost 2 bases and 6 bases respectively, with 10 bases between them. The CDR3 length is 13 residues. The CDR3 DNA reads as TGTGCCAGCAGCTTACAACAGGGTGATGGCTACACCTTC. Amino acid sequence: CASSLQQGDGYTF.

V is TRBV6-5 and J is TRBJ1-2, with unresolved D. CDR1 is MNHEY and CDR2 is SVGAGI in the germline V gene. V lost 0 bases, J lost 2 bases, and 10 bases lay in between. This CDR3 is built from 15 residues. The CDR3 is CASSYSRWENYGYTF. For the CDR3, the DNA is TGTGCCAGCAGTTACTCGAGGTGGGAAAACTATGGCTACACCTTC.

In this sample, this clonotype turned up a few times. The chain uses TRBV6-2 or TRBV6-3 and TRBJ2-7, with D possibly TRBD1 on 6 matching bases. Germline loops: CDR1 MNHEY, CDR2 SVGEGT. The CDR3 has 15 amino acids. Trimming removed 2 bases from V and 1 base from J, with 12 bases in between. Here the CDR3 reads CASSYRGGRSYEQYF. CDR3 nucleotide sequence: TGTGCCAGCAGTTACCGAGGGGGACGTTCCTACGAGCAGTACTTC.

The chain recombines TRBV20-1 with TRBJ2-5; maybe TRBD1 (5 bases). CDR1 DFQATT and CDR2 SNEGSKA come from the germline V gene (reference sequence). The V end was cut by 6 bases, the J end by 3 bases, with 11 bases between. The CDR3 is 12 residues long. CDR3 region: CSAIGAEETQYF. CDR3 in DNA: TGCAGTGCCATAGGGGCTGAAGAGACCCAGTACTTC.

This clonotype appeared a few times. The chain carries TRBV7-2 and TRBJ1-2; TRBD1 might be the D (6 bases). Germline CDR1 reads SGHTA; CDR2 reads FQGNSA. The CDR3 is made up of 17 amino acids. V lost 5 bases and J lost 7, with 26 bases in between. Here the CDR3 reads CASSDLGQTLRTSGYTF. CDR3 DNA: TGTGCCAGCAGCGACCTTGGACAGACACTCAGAACCAGTGGCTACACCTTC. Filled out from reference TRBV7-2 and TRBJ1-2, the complete variable domain reads GAGVSQSPSNKVTEKGKDVELRCDPISGHTALYWYRQSLGQGLEFLIYFQGNSAPDKSGLPSDRFSAERTGGSVSTLTIQRTQQEDSAVYLCASSDLGQTLRTSGYTFGSGTRLTVV.

Only a few counts were recorded for this clonotype. One end of the junction varies from germline; a read error may be responsible. V and J are TRBV7-2 and TRBJ2-4; 7 nucleotides match TRBD1. This CDR3 has 16 residues. In germline, CDR1 is SGHTA, CDR2 FQGNSA. The CDR3 sequence: CAGSHSRGGTKNIQYF. In DNA, the CDR3 is TGTGCCGGCAGCCATTCTCGAGGGGGCACCAAAAACATTCAGTACTTC.